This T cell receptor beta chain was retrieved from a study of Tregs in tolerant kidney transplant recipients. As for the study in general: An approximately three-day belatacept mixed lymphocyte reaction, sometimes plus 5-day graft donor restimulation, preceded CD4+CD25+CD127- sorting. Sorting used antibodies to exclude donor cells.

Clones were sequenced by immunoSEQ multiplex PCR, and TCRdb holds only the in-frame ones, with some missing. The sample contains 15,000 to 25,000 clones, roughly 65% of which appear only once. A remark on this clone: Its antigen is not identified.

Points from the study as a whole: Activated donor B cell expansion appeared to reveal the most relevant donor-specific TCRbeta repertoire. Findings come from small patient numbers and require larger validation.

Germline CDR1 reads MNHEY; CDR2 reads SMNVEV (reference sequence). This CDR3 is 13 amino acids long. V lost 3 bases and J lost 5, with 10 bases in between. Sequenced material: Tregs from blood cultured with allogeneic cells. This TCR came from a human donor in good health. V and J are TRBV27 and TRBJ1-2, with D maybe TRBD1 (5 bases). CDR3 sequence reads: CASSFGWGYGYTF. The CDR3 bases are TGTGCCAGCAGTTTTGGGTGGGGGTATGGCTACACCTTC.